The rows below give T cell receptor beta chains drawn from one sample of a study of cytomegalovirus exposure and HLA in healthy donors. Profiling relied on immunoSEQ multiplex PCR, and the TCRdb table lists in-frame clones only, not all of them. This table holds under 200,000 clones, 80% to 85% found once. The specimen sequenced was PBMCs. The receptors come from a woman aged 18 to 35 in good health and CMV-seropositive. CDR3s include the opening cysteine and the closing phenylalanine or tryptophan. The D gene is left open where the match is weak. Only some rows state a clone size, as once, few, many or a class for expanded clones.

V gene,CDR3 length,clone size,J gene,D gene,CDR3 protein,CDR3 DNA
TRBV28,11,.,TRBJ1-5,.,CASSLNQPQHF,TGTGCCAGCAGCCTCAATCAGCCCCAGCATTTT
TRBV6-6,15,.,TRBJ1-2,.,CASSVGASRNYGYTF,TGTGCCAGCAGTGTTGGAGCCTCGCGAAACTATGGCTACACCTTC
TRBV11-2,17,.,TRBJ2-1,.,CASSPGLDLRSYNEQFF,TGTGCCAGCAGCCCGGGACTGGATCTCCGCTCCTACAATGAGCAGTTCTTC
TRBV5-6,16,.,TRBJ1-2,TRBD1,CASSAAGTGGYYGYTF,TGTGCCAGCAGCGCTGCCGGGACAGGAGGGTACTATGGCTACACCTTC
TRBV11-2,16,once,TRBJ2-3,.,CASSLEAGAAPRTQYF,TGTGCCAGCAGCTTAGAGGCAGGGGCGGCCCCAAGGACGCAGTATTTT
TRBV4-2,17,many,TRBJ2-2,TRBD2,CASSQVRTSGGAGELFF,TGTGCCAGCAGCCAAGTACGGACTAGCGGGGGGGCCGGGGAGCTGTTTTTT
TRBV27,15,.,TRBJ1-6,.,CASSFNAGINSPLHF,TGTGCCAGCAGTTTCAATGCCGGGATTAATTCACCCCTCCACTTT
TRBV11-2,16,.,TRBJ1-1,.,CASSWRGGSENTEAFF,TGTGCCAGCAGCTGGCGTGGGGGCTCGGAGAACACTGAAGCTTTCTTT
TRBV7-9,18,.,TRBJ2-3,TRBD2,CASSLTGGGAFGVDTQYF,TGTGCCAGCAGCCTCACTGGCGGGGGGGCCTTCGGGGTAGATACGCAGTATTTT
TRBV6-1,15,.,TRBJ1-6,TRBD1,CASSGDRGIWSPLHF,TGTGCCAGCAGTGGGGACAGGGGGATCTGGTCACCCCTCCACTTT
TRBV19,15,.,TRBJ1-1,.,CASNPQSGLNTEAFF,TGTGCCAGTAATCCACAGTCAGGGCTCAACACTGAAGCTTTCTTT
TRBV18,13,once,TRBJ2-7,.,CASSQGTNYEQYF,TGTGCCAGCTCACAGGGGACAAACTACGAGCAGTACTTC
TRBV14,14,.,TRBJ1-6,TRBD1,CASSFDREASPLHF,TGTGCCAGCAGCTTTGACAGGGAGGCTTCACCCCTCCACTTT
TRBV6-5,13,.,TRBJ1-6,.,CASSYGGDSPLHF,TGTGCCAGCAGTTACGGGGGGGACTCACCCCTCCACTTT
TRBV7-3,17,.,TRBJ1-1,TRBD1,CASSLKPGQPFNTEAFF,TGTGCCAGCAGCCTAAAACCGGGACAGCCCTTTAACACTGAAGCTTTCTTT
TRBV19,14,.,TRBJ2-3,TRBD1,CATTETGQADTQYF,TGTGCCACGACCGAAACGGGACAGGCGGATACGCAGTATTTT
TRBV11-2,19,.,TRBJ1-1,.,CASSLSGTLGGGPNTEAFF,TGTGCCAGCAGCTTAAGCGGGACCCTCGGTGGCGGCCCGAACACTGAAGCTTTCTTT
TRBV7-2,13,.,TRBJ1-1,.,CASSLTGNTEAFF,TGTGCCAGCAGCTTAACAGGGAACACTGAAGCTTTCTTT
TRBV5-3,17,.,TRBJ2-7,.,CARSLEQKGSMAYEQYF,TGTGCCAGAAGCTTGGAGCAAAAAGGGAGCATGGCGTACGAGCAGTACTTC
TRBV6-5,14,.,TRBJ2-2,TRBD1,CASTTGANTGELFF,TGTGCCAGCACAACAGGGGCGAACACCGGGGAGCTGTTTTTT
TRBV25-1,15,.,TRBJ2-5,.,CASSEWGQVEETQYF,TGTGCCAGCAGTGAATGGGGGCAAGTGGAGGAGACCCAGTACTTC
TRBV9,15,.,TRBJ2-5,TRBD1,CASSVGQGNGETQYF,TGTGCCAGCAGCGTGGGACAGGGGAATGGGGAGACCCAGTACTTC
TRBV28,12,once,TRBJ1-1,.,CASRLLNTEAFF,TGTGCCAGCAGACTCTTGAACACTGAAGCTTTCTTT
TRBV5-6,12,.,TRBJ1-2,.,CASRGLDYGYTF,TGTGCCAGCCGAGGGTTGGACTATGGCTACACCTTC
TRBV7-3,15,.,TRBJ2-1,TRBD1,CASSLTGRGYNEQFF,TGTGCCAGCAGCTTAACAGGCAGGGGGTACAATGAGCAGTTCTTC
TRBV6-6,15,.,TRBJ2-1,TRBD1,CASRQTGGASNEQFF,TGTGCCAGCCGTCAAACAGGGGGCGCCAGCAATGAGCAGTTCTTC
TRBV7-2,12,.,TRBJ1-6,.,CASSQPTLTLHF,TGTGCCAGCAGCCAACCGACATTAACCCTCCACTTT
TRBV10-2,13,.,TRBJ2-1,TRBD2,CASSGGLNNEQFF,TGCGCCAGCTCGGGGGGGCTAAACAATGAGCAGTTCTTC
TRBV14,16,.,TRBJ1-2,.,CASSPEGSRLLYGYTF,TGTGCCAGCAGCCCGGAGGGTTCCCGCCTCCTCTATGGCTACACCTTC
TRBV5-1,14,.,TRBJ1-2,.,CASSSHGSEYGYTF,TGCGCCAGCAGCTCCCACGGGAGCGAATATGGCTACACCTTC
TRBV19,17,once,TRBJ2-1,TRBD2,CASSISSGDNSYNEQFF,TGTGCCAGTAGTATATCTAGCGGGGACAACTCCTACAATGAGCAGTTCTTC
TRBV29-1,12,once,TRBJ1-2,.,CSVDGQSYGYTF,TGCAGCGTTGATGGCCAGTCCTATGGCTACACCTTC
TRBV5-4,16,.,TRBJ2-2,.,CASSPPRAANTGELFF,TGTGCCAGCAGCCCGCCGAGAGCGGCGAACACCGGGGAGCTGTTTTTT
TRBV2,12,.,TRBJ2-1,TRBD1,CAIGTVYNEQFF,TGTGCCATCGGGACAGTTTACAATGAGCAGTTCTTC
TRBV6-5,15,few,TRBJ1-4,TRBD1,CASSYSGQLNEKLFF,TGTGCCAGCAGTTACTCGGGACAGTTGAATGAAAAACTGTTTTTT
TRBV2,14,.,TRBJ2-1,TRBD2,CASTRTSGYNEQFF,TGTGCCAGCACCAGGACTAGCGGGTACAATGAGCAGTTCTTC
TRBV5-4,15,.,TRBJ2-5,TRBD2,CASSPLRGAGETQYF,TGTGCCAGCAGCCCGTTGCGGGGGGCGGGAGAGACCCAGTACTTC
TRBV19,13,.,TRBJ1-2,.,CASSIGQGNGYTF,TGTGCCAGTAGTATCGGCCAGGGGAATGGCTACACCTTC
TRBV30,12,.,TRBJ2-5,.,CAWKWGRETQYF,TGTGCCTGGAAGTGGGGGCGGGAGACCCAGTACTTC
TRBV2,11,once,TRBJ1-1,.,CASSDLAEAFF,TGTGCCAGCAGTGATTTGGCAGAAGCTTTCTTT
TRBV6-6,15,.,TRBJ2-3,TRBD2,CASSPSGDSTDTQYF,TGTGCCAGCAGCCCCAGCGGGGATAGCACAGATACGCAGTATTTT
TRBV9,14,.,TRBJ1-2,TRBD1,CASSGQGGWNGYTF,TGTGCCAGCAGCGGACAGGGGGGATGGAATGGCTACACCTTC
TRBV19,16,.,TRBJ2-7,.,CASSQVETGFHYEQYF,TGTGCCAGTAGTCAAGTAGAGACAGGTTTTCATTACGAGCAGTACTTC
TRBV28,16,.,TRBJ2-7,TRBD2,CASSPHSGRSGREQYF,TGTGCCAGCAGTCCCCATAGCGGGCGGTCGGGGAGGGAGCAGTACTTC
TRBV4-1,13,.,TRBJ2-5,TRBD2,CASSPRLAEEQYF,TGCGCCAGCAGCCCCCGACTAGCGGAGGAGCAGTACTTC
TRBV18,15,.,TRBJ1-2,.,CASSLQTGLHYGYTF,TGTGCCAGCTCGCTCCAAACAGGGTTGCACTATGGCTACACCTTC
TRBV5-6,13,.,TRBJ2-3,.,CASSLNRPDTQYF,TGTGCCAGCAGCTTGAACAGGCCAGATACGCAGTATTTT
TRBV6-5,15,.,TRBJ1-5,TRBD1,CATRGQGHSNQPQHF,TGTGCCACCAGAGGACAGGGCCATAGCAATCAGCCCCAGCATTTT
TRBV19,14,.,TRBJ2-4,TRBD1,CASTMGGDRGVQYF,TGTGCCAGTACCATGGGAGGGGACAGGGGGGTTCAGTACTTC
TRBV4-1,16,.,TRBJ1-2,.,CASSQDSGGEAYGYTF,TGCGCCAGCAGCCAAGATTCCGGGGGGGAAGCCTATGGCTACACCTTC
TRBV5-8,18,.,TRBJ2-2,TRBD1,CASSGRRDRGRWTGELFF,TGTGCCAGCAGCGGGCGCCGGGACAGGGGGCGCTGGACCGGGGAGCTGTTTTTT
TRBV27,17,.,TRBJ2-5,TRBD2,CASSLGVTGGVQETQYF,TGTGCCAGCAGTTTAGGAGTAACGGGGGGAGTGCAAGAGACCCAGTACTTC
TRBV11-2,13,.,TRBJ2-3,.,CASSSYSTDTQYF,TGTGCCAGCAGCTCCTACTCCACAGATACGCAGTATTTT
TRBV19,15,.,TRBJ2-2,TRBD1,CASSRDRRNTGELFF,TGTGCCAGTAGTAGGGACAGGAGGAACACCGGGGAGCTGTTTTTT
TRBV7-2,15,.,TRBJ2-7,TRBD1,CASSLRGTGGSEQYF,TGTGCCAGCAGCTTAAGAGGGACAGGGGGATCCGAGCAGTACTTC
TRBV7-2,15,.,TRBJ2-7,TRBD2,CASSLGSGGRYEQYF,TGTGCCAGCAGCTTAGGCAGCGGGGGAAGATACGAGCAGTACTTC
TRBV27,15,.,TRBJ1-5,.,CASSIGPGGNQPQHF,TGTGCCAGCAGTATCGGACCGGGGGGCAATCAGCCCCAGCATTTT
TRBV18,12,.,TRBJ2-3,.,CASSPGTDTQYF,TGTGCCAGCTCACCCGGCACAGATACGCAGTATTTT
TRBV4-2,15,.,TRBJ2-7,.,CASSQDLGSSYEQYF,TGTGCCAGCAGCCAAGATCTGGGGAGCTCCTACGAGCAGTACTTC
TRBV4-1,15,.,TRBJ1-2,TRBD1,CASSQPLTGRYGYTF,TGCGCCAGCAGCCAACCCTTGACAGGGAGGTATGGCTACACCTTC